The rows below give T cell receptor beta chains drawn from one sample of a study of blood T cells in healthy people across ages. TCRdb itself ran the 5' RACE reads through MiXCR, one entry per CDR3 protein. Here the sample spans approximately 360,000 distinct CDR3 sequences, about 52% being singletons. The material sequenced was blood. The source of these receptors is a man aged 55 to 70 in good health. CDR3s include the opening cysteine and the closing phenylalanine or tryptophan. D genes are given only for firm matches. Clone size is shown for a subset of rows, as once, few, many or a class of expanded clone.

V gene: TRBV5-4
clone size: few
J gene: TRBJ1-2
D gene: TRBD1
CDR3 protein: CASSTGTGWAGYTF
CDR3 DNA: TGTGCCAGCAGTACCGGGACAGGGTGGGCTGGCTACACCTTC

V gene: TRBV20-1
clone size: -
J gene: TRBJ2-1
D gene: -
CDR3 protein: CSARDQGTAKDEQFF
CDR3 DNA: TGCAGTGCTAGAGATCAGGGGACCGCTAAGGATGAGCAGTTCTTC

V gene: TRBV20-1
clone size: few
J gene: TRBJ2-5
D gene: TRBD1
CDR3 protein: CSAPETGRGETQYF
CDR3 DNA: TGCAGTGCACCAGAGACAGGGCGAGGGGAGACCCAGTACTTC

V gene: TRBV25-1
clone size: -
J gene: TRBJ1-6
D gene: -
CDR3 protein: CASSELENSPLHF
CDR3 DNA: TGTGCCAGCAGTGAATTGGAGAATTCACCCCTCCACTTT

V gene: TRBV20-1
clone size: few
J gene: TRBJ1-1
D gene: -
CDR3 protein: CSARTGVNTEAFF
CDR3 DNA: TGCAGTGCTAGGACAGGCGTGAACACTGAAGCTTTCTTT

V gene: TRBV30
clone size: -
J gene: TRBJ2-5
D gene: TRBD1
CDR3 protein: CAWSSTGGGETQYF
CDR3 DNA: TGTGCCTGGAGTTCGACAGGGGGCGGAGAGACCCAGTACTTC

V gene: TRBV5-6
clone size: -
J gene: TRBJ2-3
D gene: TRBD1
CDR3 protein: CAGSLRTGLDTDTQYF
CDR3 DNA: TGTGCCGGCAGCCTCCGGACAGGGCTCGACACAGATACGCAGTATTTT

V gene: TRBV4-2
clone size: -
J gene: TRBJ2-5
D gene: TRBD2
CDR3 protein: CASSPQRGGRGSQYF
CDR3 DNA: TGTGCCAGCAGCCCCCAGCGGGGGGGCCGTGGGTCCCAGTACTTC

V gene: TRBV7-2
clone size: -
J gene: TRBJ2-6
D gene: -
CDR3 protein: CASSSSGFGGANVLTF
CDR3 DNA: TGTGCCAGCAGCTCGTCAGGGTTTGGGGGGGCCAACGTCCTGACTTTC

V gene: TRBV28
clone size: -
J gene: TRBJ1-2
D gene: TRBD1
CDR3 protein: CASSTGVWGYTF
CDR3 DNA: TGTGCCAGCAGCACAGGGGTCTGGGGCTACACCTTC

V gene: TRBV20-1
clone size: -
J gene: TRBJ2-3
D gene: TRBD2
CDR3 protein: CSARISGEGDTQYF
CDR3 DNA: TGCAGTGCTAGAATTAGCGGGGAGGGGGATACGCAGTATTTT

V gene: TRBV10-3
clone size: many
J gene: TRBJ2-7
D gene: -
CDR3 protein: CAIRRAPAYEQYF
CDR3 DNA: TGTGCCATCCGGCGGGCCCCTGCCTACGAGCAGTACTTC

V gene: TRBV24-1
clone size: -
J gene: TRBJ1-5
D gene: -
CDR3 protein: CATSEPSAPQPQHF
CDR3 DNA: TGTGCCACCAGTGAACCTTCGGCGCCTCAGCCCCAGCATTTT

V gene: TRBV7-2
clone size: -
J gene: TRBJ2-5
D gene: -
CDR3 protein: CASSLGRGFQETQYF
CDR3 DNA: TGTGCCAGCAGCTTAGGCAGAGGATTCCAAGAGACCCAGTACTTC

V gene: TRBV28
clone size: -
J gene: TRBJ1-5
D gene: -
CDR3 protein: CASSSRQGSNQPQHF
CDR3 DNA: TGTGCCAGCAGTTCGCGGCAGGGGAGTAATCAGCCCCAGCATTTT

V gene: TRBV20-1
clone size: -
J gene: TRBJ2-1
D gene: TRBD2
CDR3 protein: CSARDAAEGLVDYNEQFF
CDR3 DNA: TGCAGTGCTAGAGACGCCGCCGAAGGACTAGTGGACTACAATGAGCAGTTCTTC